Each of the 31 T cell receptor beta chains below was sequenced from the same sample in a study of T cells after yellow fever vaccination. TCRdb re-analysed the 5' RACE reads in MiXCR, keeping a single row per CDR3 protein. The sample records about 580,000 distinct CDR3 sequences, 17% being singletons. Sequencing was performed on PBMCs, taken less than 6 days after the first yellow fever vaccination. The receptor source for this set is a man aged 18 to 29 who received the YFV17D yellow fever vaccine.

This clonotype appeared a few times. The DNA for the CDR3 is TGTGCCAGCAGCTTGTGGCAGGCTGGCTACGAGCAGTACGTC. As protein: CASSLWQAGYEQYV. This chain links TRBV5-6 with TRBJ2-7; D unclear. Between the trimmed V and J ends, which lost 1 base and 3 bases, there was a span of 11 bases. This CDR3 spans 14 amino acids. Germline assignment: CDR1 SGHDT and CDR2 YYEEEE.

The CDR3 region is CASSTRRGVTEAFF. The CDR3 DNA is TGTGCCAGCAGTACCCGCCGGGGGGTCACTGAAGCTTTCTTT. V gene TRBV6-1 combines with J gene TRBJ1-1, with a possible D match to TRBD1 (5 bases). The germline V gene encodes CDR1 MNHNS and CDR2 SASEGT. This CDR3 comprises 14 residues. V was trimmed by 5 bases and J by 4 bases, leaving 14 bases between them.

This chain connects TRBV18 to TRBJ2-7, with 16 bases lining up with TRBD2. The CDR3 loop spans 18 amino acids. The J segment lost 2 bases and the V segment lost 5 bases, leaving 9 bases of the junction unmatched. Germline V gene data show CDR1 as KGHSH and CDR2 as LQKENI. The CDR3 here is CASSSSGLAGGSPYEQYF. The CDR3 bases are TGTGCCAGCTCATCCTCGGGACTAGCGGGGGGGAGTCCCTACGAGCAGTACTTC.

In this sample, this clonotype turned up a few times. This chain joins TRBV28 and TRBJ2-3, with D unclear. Trimming left V 6 bases short and J 3 bases short, with 10 bases between. The CDR3 extends over 13 amino acids. Germline assignment: CDR1 MDHEN and CDR2 SYDVKM. CDR3: CASSHRVTDTQYF. CDR3 sequence (DNA): TGTGCCAGCAGCCATCGGGTAACAGATACGCAGTATTTT.

This clonotype was observed a handful of times. The CDR3 does not end in the conserved phenylalanine or tryptophan, so this is likely a read error. The DNA is left out, because the CDR3 cannot be placed on it with certainty; the CDR3 is given as TCRdb lists it. The chain carries TRBV28 and TRBJ2-7; TRBD1 is the table's D call, not checked against the DNA. The CDR3 has 13 residues if both end residues are counted. CDR1 and CDR2 from the germline V gene are MDHEN and SYDVKM. The chain's CDR3 is CASSFNAGTGVEA.

This clonotype was seen only a few times. V gene TRBV6-1 combines with J gene TRBJ2-1; unclear D gene. This CDR3 comprises 15 residues. V lost 7 bases and J lost 10, with 23 bases in between. Germline assignment: CDR1 MNHNS and CDR2 SASEGT. CDR3 loop: CASTAHAAVSWEQFF. CDR3 DNA: TGTGCCAGCACGGCCCACGCGGCGGTAAGTTGGGAGCAGTTCTTC.

The rearrangement uses TRBV12-3 or TRBV12-4 and TRBJ2-2, with D perhaps matching TRBD2 (6 bases). The V gene lost 8 bases and the J gene lost 2 bases, with 9 bases spanning the gap. The CDR3 is 13 amino acids. The CDR3 nucleotides read TGTGCCAGCCGGGACTTCAACACCGGGGAGCTGTTTTTT. Its protein is CASRDFNTGELFF.

This clonotype was seen more than once but under ten times. The V call is TRBV11-1, the J call TRBJ2-2; 12 positions match TRBD1. The length of the CDR3 is 18 residues. Looked up from germline, CDR1 is SGHAT and CDR2 is FQDESV (reference sequence). The ends lost 5 bases at V and 4 bases at J; junction bases unmatched: 11. CDR3 DNA sequence: TGTGCCAGCAGCACGCTCCTCCGGGACAGGGGGCGCACCGGGGAGCTGTTTTTT. Its protein is CASSTLLRDRGRTGELFF.

The chain carries TRBV12-3 or TRBV12-4 and TRBJ1-4; 11 nucleotides match TRBD1. V lost 6 bases and J lost 6; bases outside the gene matches: 6. The CDR3 runs 15 residues. The CDR3 nucleotides read TGTGCCAGCAGCCCAAGGGGACAGGGGGATGAAAAACTGTTTTTT. It translates to CASSPRGQGDEKLFF.

The chain joins TRBV21-1 to TRBJ2-7; the table's D call, TRBD1, was not checked against the DNA. TRBV21-1 has pseudogene status. The CDR3 is 17 amino acids. This CDR3 reads CASSKARAGGALREQYF. The CDR3, as DNA: TGTGCCAGCAGCAAAGCTCGGGCAGGGGGCGCCCTGAGGGAGCAGTACTTC.

The chain combines TRBV20-1 with TRBJ2-5; perhaps TRBD2 as D (7 bases). This CDR3 has 15 residues. CDR1 is DFQATT and CDR2 is SNEGSKA in the germline V gene (reference sequence). Trimming pared 6 bases from V and 3 bases from J, leaving 20 bases between. The CDR3 bases are TGCAGTGCCCGGATTGGTGCGGGGGCCAAAGAGACCCAGTACTTC. As protein: CSARIGAGAKETQYF.

In its sample, this clonotype was seen many times. V and J are TRBV6-5 and TRBJ2-7; D may correspond to TRBD1 or TRBD2 (7 bases each). Looked up from germline, CDR1 is MNHEY and CDR2 is SVGAGI. Trimming cost V 0 bases and J 2 bases, with 11 bases left between them. CDR3 length: 15 residues. CDR3: CASSYSQGGTYEQYF. In DNA, the CDR3 is TGTGCCAGCAGTTACTCTCAGGGGGGGACCTACGAGCAGTACTTC.

V and J are TRBV4-1 and TRBJ2-7, with D possibly being TRBD1 (5 bases). The V end was cut by 4 bases, the J end by 0 bases, with 16 bases between. The CDR3 spans 16 residues. Looked up from germline, CDR1 is MGHRA and CDR2 is YSYEKL. Here the CDR3 reads CASSRGQGPRSYEQYF. CDR3 in DNA: TGCGCCAGCAGCCGAGGACAAGGCCCACGCTCCTACGAGCAGTACTTC.

This clonotype was counted a few times. The chain employs TRBV5-4 and TRBJ2-1, with TRBD2 matching over 8 bases. J was trimmed by 3 bases and V by 0 bases; bases with no gene match: 5. The CDR3 totals 16 residues. Germline values: CDR1 SGHNT, CDR2 YYREEE (reference sequence). The CDR3 spells CASSLGLARHYNEQFF. CDR3 DNA: TGTGCCAGCAGCTTGGGACTAGCGAGACACTACAATGAGCAGTTCTTC.

The chain employs TRBV5-1 and TRBJ2-3; no clear D. The ends were cut back, 1 base at V and 11 bases at J, with 23 bases in the middle. The CDR3 is made up of 16 amino acids. Per germline, CDR1 SGHRS and CDR2 YFSETQ. This chain's CDR3 is CASSLRQDVGNREQYF. The CDR3 DNA sequence: TGCGCCAGCAGCTTGAGGCAGGACGTTGGGAATAGGGAGCAGTATTTT. Using reference TRBV5-1 and TRBJ2-3 for the parts outside the CDR3, the full variable domain is KAGVTQTPRYLIKTRGQQVTLSCSPISGHRSVSWYQQTPGQGLQFLFEYFSETQRNKGNFPGRFSGRQFSNSRSEMNVSTLELGDSALYLCASSLRQDVGNREQYFGPGTRLTVL.

This clonotype has only a few counts. This rearrangement joins TRBV12-3 or TRBV12-4 to TRBJ1-2, with D unresolved. This CDR3 has 15 residues. Trimming removed 5 bases at V and 6 bases at J, with 19 bases between. Here the CDR3 reads CASSTRSWGGNGYTF. CDR3 bases: TGTGCCAGCAGTACCCGCAGTTGGGGAGGGAATGGCTACACCTTC.

This clonotype was seen a handful of times. The J gene is TRBJ1-5, the V gene TRBV27; the D is unclear. The CDR3 runs 14 residues. Looked up from germline, CDR1 is MNHEY and CDR2 is SMNVEV (reference sequence). Trimming took off 8 bases at V and 3 bases at J, with 14 bases between the two ends. The CDR3 nucleotides are TGTGCCAGCCAAGGGCCGGGTCCCAATCAGCCCCAGCATTTT. This translates into CASQGPGPNQPQHF.

The V gene is TRBV12-5, the J gene TRBJ2-1; 8 bases match TRBD1. Per the germline V gene, CDR1 is LGHNT and CDR2 is FRNRAP. The length of the CDR3 is 13 residues. Trimming removed 5 bases from V and 6 bases from J; junction bases left unmatched: 3. Here the CDR3 reads CASGPGQGNEQFF. The CDR3 nucleotides are TGTGCTAGTGGTCCCGGACAGGGCAATGAGCAGTTCTTC.

This chain connects TRBV5-1 to TRBJ2-5; 7 bases line up with TRBD1. The V gene's germline CDR1 is SGHRS and CDR2 YFSETQ. Trimming at V came to 7 bases and at J to 2 bases, leaving 5 bases not matched to a gene. CDR3 size: 13 residues. The DNA of the CDR3 is TGCGCCAGCTTCCAGGGGGAACAAGAGACCCAGTACTTC. This gives the protein CASFQGEQETQYF.

The chain joins TRBV3-1 to TRBJ2-4; D unclear. V lost 2 bases, J lost 0 bases, and 5 bases lay in between. Germline V gene sequence: CDR1 LGHDT, CDR2 YNNKEL (reference sequence). The CDR3 is 14 amino acids. The CDR3 reads CASSQRLAKNIQYF. Here the CDR3 DNA reads TGTGCCAGCAGCCAACGGCTAGCCAAAAACATTCAGTACTTC.

The chain uses TRBV7-3 and TRBJ2-7; D is unclear. Germline-derived CDR1 and CDR2 are SGHTA and FQGTGA. V was pared by 8 bases and J by 6 bases, with 11 bases between. The length of the CDR3 is 11 residues. The CDR3 loop reads CASSLMSEQYV. CDR3 bases: TGTGCCAGCTCCTTGATGAGCGAGCAGTACGTC.

The table lists this clonotype with a few counts. The J gene is TRBJ1-4, the V gene TRBV4-1, with D tentatively TRBD1 (5 bases). CDR1 is MGHRA and CDR2 is YSYEKL in the germline V gene. This CDR3 spans 16 amino acids. Deletions cut 0 bases from V and 5 bases from J, with 13 bases between. The CDR3 reads CASSQEFGGPNEKLFF. CDR3 coding DNA: TGCGCCAGCAGCCAAGAGTTCGGGGGACCAAATGAAAAACTGTTTTTT.

V is TRBV6-5 and J is TRBJ1-1, with 12 bases fitting TRBD1. CDR3 length: 15 amino acids. Losses at the gene ends were 0 bases for V and 5 bases for J; bases not matched to a gene: 1. In germline, CDR1 is MNHEY, CDR2 SVGAGI. CDR3 nucleotides: TGTGCCAGCAGTTACTCGGGACAGGGGGCTACTGAAGCTTTCTTT. Encoded protein: CASSYSGQGATEAFF.

V is TRBV6-1 and J is TRBJ2-1; TRBD1 matches 11 bases. The CDR3 runs 15 residues. Trimming cost V 3 bases and J 5 bases; bases outside gene matches: 3. The germline gives CDR1 MNHNS, CDR2 SASEGT. The CDR3 region has the DNA TGTGCCAGCAGTGAGGGACAGGGGGATAACAATGAGCAGTTCTTC. Translation: CASSEGQGDNNEQFF.

The chain links TRBV4-2 to TRBJ1-5; D is undetermined. Between the trimmed V and J ends, which lost 0 bases and 6 bases, there was a span of 6 bases. Germline lookup yields CDR1 LGHNA and CDR2 YNFKEQ. CDR3 length: 13 residues. As DNA, the CDR3 is TGTGCCAGCAGCCAAGATTCCCTTCAGCCCCAGCATTTT. Translated, it gives CASSQDSLQPQHF.

V gene TRBV7-9 combines with J gene TRBJ2-2; 8 bases agree with TRBD2. The CDR3 covers 15 residues. V dropped 5 bases and J dropped 2; count of bases not matched to a gene: 4. Germline assignment: CDR1 SEHNR and CDR2 FQNEAQ (reference sequence). The CDR3 bases are TGTGCCAGCAGCCCCGGGACTAGAAACACCGGGGAGCTGTTTTTT. This encodes CASSPGTRNTGELFF.

This sequence joins TRBV5-4 and TRBJ2-3, with 8 bases that match TRBD2. V lost 4 bases, J lost 0 bases, and 7 bases stayed unmatched. Per germline, CDR1 SGHNT and CDR2 YYREEE (reference sequence). The length of the CDR3 is 16 residues. The CDR3 is CASSQLREGSTDTQYF. In DNA, the CDR3 is TGTGCCAGCAGCCAGTTACGGGAGGGAAGCACAGATACGCAGTATTTT.

This clonotype is a singleton in its sample. In DNA form, the CDR3 reads TGTGCCTGGAGTCTTCTGGGACTGAACTACGAGCAGTACTTC. This encodes CAWSLLGLNYEQYF. The J gene is TRBJ2-7, the V gene TRBV30, with a weak D call TRBD2 (6 bases). This CDR3 is built from 14 residues. Trimming stripped 2 bases from V and 3 bases from J, with 14 bases between. Germline V gene lookup returns CDR1 GTSNPN and CDR2 SVGIG (reference sequence).

The gene calls are TRBV10-3 and TRBJ2-1, with 13 bases identical to TRBD2. The CDR3 loop spans 17 amino acids. Trimming took 3 bases from V and 4 from J; bases not matched to a gene: 6. Germline V CDR1 and CDR2: ENHRY, SYGVKD. CDR3 nucleotide sequence: TGTGCCATCAGTGATTGGACTAGCGGGGGAGAGTACAATGAGCAGTTCTTC. This gives the protein CAISDWTSGGEYNEQFF.

The V and J genes are TRBV19 and TRBJ2-2; D is ambiguous. The V gene lost 4 bases and the J gene lost 2 bases, with 8 bases spanning the gap. Germline CDR1 is LNHDA and CDR2 is SQIVND (reference sequence). This CDR3 has 14 residues. The CDR3 sequence is CASSNTYNTGELFF. The CDR3 nucleotides read TGTGCCAGTAGTAATACCTATAACACCGGGGAGCTGTTTTTT.

This clonotype was recorded many times. The chain is built from TRBV6-2 or TRBV6-3 and TRBJ1-5; possible D gene TRBD1, 6 bases. Trimming removed 5 bases from V and 1 base from J, with 9 bases in between. CDR1 and CDR2 (germline): MNHEY, SVGEGT. CDR3 length equals 14 residues. CDR3: CASSPDRSNQPQHF. The CDR3 DNA follows: TGTGCCAGCAGTCCTGACAGGAGCAATCAGCCCCAGCATTTT.